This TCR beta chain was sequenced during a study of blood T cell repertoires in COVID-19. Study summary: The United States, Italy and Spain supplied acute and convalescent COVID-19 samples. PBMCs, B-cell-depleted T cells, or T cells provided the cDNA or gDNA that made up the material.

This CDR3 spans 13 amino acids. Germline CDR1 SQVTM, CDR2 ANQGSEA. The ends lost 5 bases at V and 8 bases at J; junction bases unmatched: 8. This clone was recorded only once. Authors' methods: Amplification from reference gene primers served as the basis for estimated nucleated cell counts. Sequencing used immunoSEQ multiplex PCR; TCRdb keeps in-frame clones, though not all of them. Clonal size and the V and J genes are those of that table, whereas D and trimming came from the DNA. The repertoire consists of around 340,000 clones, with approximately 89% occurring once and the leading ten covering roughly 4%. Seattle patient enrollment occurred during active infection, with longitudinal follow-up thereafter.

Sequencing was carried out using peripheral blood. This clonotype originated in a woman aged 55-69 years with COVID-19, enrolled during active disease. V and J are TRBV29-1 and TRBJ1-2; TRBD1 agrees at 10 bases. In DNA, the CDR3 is TGCAGCGTTTCCCGGGACAGGGGCTTCGGCTACACCTTC. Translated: CSVSRDRGFGYTF.